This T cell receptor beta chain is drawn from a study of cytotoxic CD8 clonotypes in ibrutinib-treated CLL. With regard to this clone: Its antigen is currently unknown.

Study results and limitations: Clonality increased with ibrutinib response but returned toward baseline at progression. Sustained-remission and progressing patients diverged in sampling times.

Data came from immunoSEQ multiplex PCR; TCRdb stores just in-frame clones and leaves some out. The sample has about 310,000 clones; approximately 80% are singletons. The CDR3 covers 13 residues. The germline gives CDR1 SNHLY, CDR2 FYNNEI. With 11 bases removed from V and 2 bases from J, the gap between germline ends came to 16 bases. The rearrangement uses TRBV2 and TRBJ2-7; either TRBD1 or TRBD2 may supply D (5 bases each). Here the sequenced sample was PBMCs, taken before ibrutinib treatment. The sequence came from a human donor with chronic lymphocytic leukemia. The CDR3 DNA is TGTGCCGGGACCGGGACCAGAGCCTACGAGCAGTACTTC. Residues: CAGTGTRAYEQYF.